One sample yielded the 15 T cell receptor beta chains listed below, sequenced in a study of Ad26.COV2.S vaccination and SARS-CoV-2 variants. Some clones are missing from TCRdb's copy, which holds only in-frame ones; the method was immunoSEQ multiplex PCR. The top ten clones hold under 4.5% of a sample with about 440,000 clones, roughly 88% of them seen once. Sample treatment: roughly 19 received Ad26.COV2.S at low or high dose, single or two shots; about 5 received placebo; per-sample allocation not given. The samples were gathered on day 63 after the first injection of vaccine or placebo. The source was peripheral blood, collected in a trial of Ad26.COV2.S vaccine versus placebo. Every receptor here comes from a person aged 18-65 years who received the Ad26.COV2.S COVID-19 vaccine or a placebo.

This chain joins TRBV4-3 and TRBJ2-5; possible D gene TRBD2, 7 bases. CDR3 length equals 17 residues. The V gene lost 0 bases and the J gene lost 4 bases, with 18 bases spanning the gap. Germline CDR1 reads LGHNA; CDR2 reads YSLEER. CDR3 loop: CASSQDGLEGEGETQYF. The CDR3 DNA reads as TGCGCCAGCAGCCAAGACGGGCTAGAGGGGGAGGGAGAGACCCAGTACTTC.

The V gene is TRBV18, the J gene TRBJ2-7; the D gene is possibly TRBD2 (6 bases). Germline V gives CDR1 KGHSH, CDR2 LQKENI. The length of the CDR3 is 16 residues. The germline V and J ends were trimmed by 3 bases and 0 bases, with 15 bases remaining between them. The CDR3 sequence: CASSPGGAGNSYEQYF. The CDR3 DNA reads as TGTGCCAGCTCACCGGGCGGGGCAGGGAACTCCTACGAGCAGTACTTC.

The V call is TRBV6-9, the J call TRBJ2-5; D is perhaps TRBD2 (5 bases). Trimming stripped 6 bases from V and 2 bases from J, with 7 bases between. Germline V CDR1 and CDR2: MNHGY, SVAAGI. CDR3 length: 12 residues. DNA for the CDR3: TGTGCCAGCAGACCGGGGCAAGAGACCCAGTACTTC. Protein product: CASRPGQETQYF.

This chain uses TRBV18 with TRBJ2-7; TRBD2 aligns across 13 bases. This CDR3 comprises 17 residues. V dropped 3 bases and J dropped 7; count of bases not matched to a gene: 12. Germline loops: CDR1 KGHSH, CDR2 LQKENI. CDR3 coding DNA: TGTGCCAGCTCACCTGCCCCGGGACTAGCGGGAATGGGGGAGCAGTACTTC. Its translation: CASSPAPGLAGMGEQYF.

The gene calls are TRBV7-3 and TRBJ2-5; no clear D gene. Deletions cut 6 bases from V and 5 bases from J, with 16 bases between. The V gene's germline CDR1 is SGHTA and CDR2 FQGTGA. The length of the CDR3 is 14 residues. This chain's CDR3 is CASSPDPGEETQYF. The CDR3 nucleotides are TGTGCCAGCAGTCCGGATCCCGGAGAGGAGACCCAGTACTTC.

The chain links TRBV28 to TRBJ2-7, with a weak D call TRBD1 (5 bases). This CDR3 is 15 amino acids long. V lost 3 bases and J 6 bases, leaving 18 bases between the germline ends. Germline V lookup: CDR1 MDHEN, CDR2 SYDVKM. This CDR3 reads CASSLLPGLSREQYF. For the CDR3, the DNA is TGTGCCAGCAGTTTGCTCCCAGGGCTGTCCCGCGAGCAGTACTTC.

V gene TRBV24-1 combines with J gene TRBJ1-2; D ambiguous. The CDR3 runs 12 residues. Germline V gene sequence: CDR1 KGHDR, CDR2 SFDVKD. V lost 4 bases and J lost 5, with 7 bases in between. The CDR3 DNA follows: TGTGCCACCAGTGACCACGAATATGGCTACACCTTC. Encoded protein: CATSDHEYGYTF.

This clone was counted once. This chain connects TRBV6-2 or TRBV6-3 to TRBJ2-1; D may be TRBD2 (6 bases). Per the germline V gene, CDR1 is MNHEY and CDR2 is SVGEGT. V was cut by 6 bases and J by 9 bases, with 21 bases left in between. This CDR3 is 15 amino acids long. For the CDR3, the DNA is TGTGCCAGCAGCCACCAGGGTCGGGGGTCTGCTGAGCAGTTCTTC. Protein product: CASSHQGRGSAEQFF.

This chain connects TRBV6-5 to TRBJ2-5, with D unclear. The germline V gene has CDR1 MNHEY and CDR2 SVGAGI. Trimming shortened V by 0 bases and J by 1 base, and 6 bases separated the two germline ends. The CDR3 is made up of 14 amino acids. CDR3 amino acids: CASSYSSTQETQYF. CDR3 nucleotide sequence: TGTGCCAGCAGTTACTCGTCTACCCAAGAGACCCAGTACTTC.

The genes are TRBV10-3 and TRBJ2-3, with 8 bases fitting TRBD2. This CDR3 is 14 amino acids long. Germline V gene data show CDR1 as ENHRY and CDR2 as SYGVKD. V lost 11 bases, J lost 0 bases, and 7 bases stayed unmatched. The CDR3 DNA sequence: TGTGCCCTGAGAGCGGGAGACAGCACAGATACGCAGTATTTT. As protein: CALRAGDSTDTQYF.

The rearrangement uses TRBV5-4 and TRBJ2-5; TRBD2 matches 8 bases. V dropped 4 bases and J dropped 2; count of bases not matched to a gene: 10. From germline, CDR1 is SGHNT and CDR2 YYREEE (reference sequence). The CDR3 length is 16 residues. CDR3 in amino acids: CASSNGGRSGQETQYF. The CDR3, as DNA: TGTGCCAGCAGCAATGGCGGGAGGTCCGGTCAAGAGACCCAGTACTTC.

Only one count was recorded for this clone. This chain joins TRBV27 and TRBJ2-7; D could derive from TRBD1 or TRBD2 (6 bases each). Germline-derived CDR1 and CDR2 are MNHEY and SMNVEV (reference sequence). V was cut by 1 base and J by 6 bases, with 19 bases left in between. The CDR3 spans 16 residues. For the CDR3, the DNA is TGTGCCAGCAGTTTATTAACCGGTGGGTGGGGGGCCGAGCAGTACTTC. This translates into CASSLLTGGWGAEQYF.

A single count supports this clone. V and J are TRBV7-9 and TRBJ2-2, with unresolved D. Trimming pared 5 bases from V and 4 bases from J, leaving 14 bases between. The CDR3 is made up of 15 amino acids. Per the germline V gene, CDR1 is SEHNR and CDR2 is FQNEAQ (reference sequence). CDR3 residues: CASSPLGTFTGELFF. The CDR3 region has the DNA TGTGCCAGCAGCCCCCTGGGAACGTTCACCGGGGAGCTGTTTTTT.

V and J are TRBV4-3 and TRBJ2-7; unclear D gene. Looked up from germline, CDR1 is LGHNA and CDR2 is YSLEER. V dropped 0 bases and J dropped 0 bases, with 9 bases sitting between them. This CDR3 is built from 15 residues. The CDR3 DNA is TGCGCCAGCAGCCAAGATCGGGCGAGCTCCTACGAGCAGTACTTC. Amino acids: CASSQDRASSYEQYF.

The CDR3 region is CSVEETGARTDTQYF. The CDR3 DNA follows: TGCAGCGTTGAGGAGACAGGGGCGAGGACAGATACGCAGTATTTT. This sequence joins TRBV29-1 and TRBJ2-3; 8 bases fit TRBD1. The CDR3 has 15 amino acids. Germline CDR1 SQVTM, CDR2 ANQGSEA. Trimming took 3 bases from V and 3 from J; bases not matched to a gene: 8.